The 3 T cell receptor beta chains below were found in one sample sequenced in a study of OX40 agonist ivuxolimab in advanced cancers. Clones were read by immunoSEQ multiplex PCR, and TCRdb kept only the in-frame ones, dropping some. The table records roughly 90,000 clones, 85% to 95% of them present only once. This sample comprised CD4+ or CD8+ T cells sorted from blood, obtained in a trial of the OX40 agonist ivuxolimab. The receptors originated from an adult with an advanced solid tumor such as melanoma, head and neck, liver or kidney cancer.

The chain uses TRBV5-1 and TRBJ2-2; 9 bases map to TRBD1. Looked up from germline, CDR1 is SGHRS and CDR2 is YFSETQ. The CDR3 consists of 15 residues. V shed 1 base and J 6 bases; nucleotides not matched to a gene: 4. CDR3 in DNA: TGCGCCAGCAGCTTGCCTCGACAGGGGGCCGGGGAGCTGTTTTTT. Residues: CASSLPRQGAGELFF.

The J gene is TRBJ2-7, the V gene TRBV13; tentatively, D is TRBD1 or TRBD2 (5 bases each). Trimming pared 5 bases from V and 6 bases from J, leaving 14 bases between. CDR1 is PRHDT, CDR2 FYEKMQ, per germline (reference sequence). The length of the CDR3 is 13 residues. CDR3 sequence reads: CASSLPGRGEQYF. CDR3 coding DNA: TGTGCCAGCAGCCTTCCGGGGCGAGGCGAGCAGTACTTC.

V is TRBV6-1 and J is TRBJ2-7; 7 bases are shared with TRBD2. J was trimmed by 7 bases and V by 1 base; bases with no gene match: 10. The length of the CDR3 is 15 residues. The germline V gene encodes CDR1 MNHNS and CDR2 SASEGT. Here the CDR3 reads CASSEGGGSVREQYF. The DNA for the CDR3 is TGTGCCAGCAGTGAAGGTGGCGGGAGTGTGAGGGAGCAGTACTTC.